This TCR beta chain was captured in a study of blood T cells in healthy people across ages. Donation came from healthy Caucasian individuals in Russia who were aged about 6 to 95. Total RNA amounts of at least 6 micrograms were extracted per sample. A J-beta primer mix and a sample-barcoded 5' primer were used in a second PCR of about 7 to 12 cycles. Researchers report that a template-switch adaptor with 12 random nucleotides tagged each cDNA molecule. In TCRdb, the 5' RACE reads were re-called with MiXCR into one record per CDR3 protein. Of around 520,000 distinct CDR3 sequences in the sample, about 25% are singletons; the top ten hold approximately 3.6%. The CDR3 has 14 residues. Looked up from germline, CDR1 is SQVTM and CDR2 is ANQGSEA. The V gene lost 2 bases and the J gene lost 4 bases, with 15 bases spanning the gap. The sample was also reused in another study, on T cells of mothers and their children. From that study: Every mother produced more than 8 million TCR beta CDR3 reads, whereas every child provided several million.

The sample comprised blood. The sequence was obtained from a boy aged 2 to 10 in good health. This chain uses TRBV29-1 with TRBJ2-7; D may correspond to TRBD1 or TRBD2 (5 bases each). The CDR3 sequence: CSVESRDPRYEQYF. CDR3 nucleotides: TGCAGCGTTGAAAGCCGGGACCCAAGGTACGAGCAGTACTTC.